What follows are 18 T cell receptor beta chains derived from one specimen sequenced in a study of blood T cell repertoires in COVID-19. Generated by immunoSEQ multiplex PCR, the TCRdb table keeps only in-frame clones and is missing some. The table lists roughly 150,000 clones, more than 85% of them singletons, with roughly 5.4% in the top ten. Input material: peripheral blood. The receptors stem from a human donor in a cohort sampled during active COVID-19.

The chain has TRBV19 and TRBJ2-5, with 8 bases lining up with TRBD2. The germline V gene encodes CDR1 LNHDA and CDR2 SQIVND (reference sequence). The J segment lost 5 bases and the V segment lost 2 bases, leaving 1 base of the junction unmatched. The CDR3 is 13 amino acids. The CDR3 DNA is TGTGCCAGTAGTATAATAGCGGGGGAGACCCAGTACTTC. It is translated as CASSIIAGETQYF. The complete variable domain, with remaining parts taken from reference TRBV19 and TRBJ2-5, reads DGGITQSPKYLFRKEGQNVTLSCEQNLNHDAMYWYRQDPGQGLRLIYYSQIVNDFQKGDIAEGYSVSREKKESFPLTVTSAQKNPTAFYLCASSIIAGETQYFGPGTRLLVL.

The rearrangement uses TRBV5-8 and TRBJ1-1; D is perhaps TRBD1 (5 bases). Germline CDR1 reads SGHTS; CDR2 reads YDEGEE. The CDR3 consists of 15 residues. V lost 3 bases and J 6 bases, leaving 18 bases between the germline ends. CDR3 in amino acids: CASSYLTVRVPEAFF. For the CDR3, the DNA is TGTGCCAGCAGCTATTTGACAGTAAGAGTCCCTGAAGCTTTCTTT. The whole variable domain, remainder taken from reference TRBV5-8 and TRBJ1-1, is EAGVTQSPTHLIKTRGQQATLRCSPISGHTSVYWYQQALGLGLQFLLWYDEGEERNRGNFPPRFSGRQFPNYSSELNVNALELEDSALYLCASSYLTVRVPEAFFGQGTRLTVV.

The chain uses TRBV20-1 and TRBJ2-1; D is ambiguous. CDR3 length: 10 amino acids. Trimming shortened V by 4 bases and J by 7 bases, and 5 bases separated the two germline ends. The germline gives CDR1 DFQATT, CDR2 SNEGSKA (reference sequence). CDR3 residues: CSATVNEQFF. The DNA of the CDR3 is TGCAGTGCTACAGTGAATGAGCAGTTCTTC.

Only a few counts were recorded for this clone. The rearrangement joins TRBV7-8 to TRBJ2-3; perhaps TRBD2 as D (5 bases). CDR3 length: 15 residues. V was shortened by 3 bases and J by 0 bases, with 10 bases between the two germline ends. In germline, CDR1 is SGHVS, CDR2 FQNEAQ. CDR3 residues: CASSLIEGSTDTQYF. As DNA, the CDR3 is TGTGCCAGCAGCTTGATCGAGGGAAGCACAGATACGCAGTATTTT. Full variable domain (outside the CDR3, taken from reference TRBV7-8 and TRBJ2-3): GAGVSQSPRYKVAKRGQDVALRCDPISGHVSLFWYQQALGQGPEFLTYFQNEAQLDKSGLPSDRFFAERPEGSVSTLKIQRTQQEDSAVYLCASSLIEGSTDTQYFGPGTRLTVL.

V is TRBV18 and J is TRBJ2-1; 13 nucleotides match TRBD2. The CDR3 covers 16 residues. Unmatched junction bases numbered 4, after V lost 0 bases and J lost 8 bases. Germline V CDR1 and CDR2: KGHSH, LQKENI. CDR3 region: CASSPPRLAGGYEQFF. Written as DNA, the CDR3 is TGTGCCAGCTCACCACCGAGACTAGCGGGGGGCTATGAGCAGTTCTTC.

V gene TRBV19 combines with J gene TRBJ2-5, with TRBD2 matching 7 bases. The CDR3 has 15 amino acids. Germline V gene data show CDR1 as LNHDA and CDR2 as SQIVND (reference sequence). With 4 bases clipped from V and 5 bases from J, the junction kept 10 bases outside the gene matches. CDR3 amino acids: CASSTSSTSLETQYF. The CDR3 nucleotides read TGTGCCAGTAGTACCTCGTCGACTAGCCTGGAGACCCAGTACTTC. The variable domain in full, completed from reference TRBV19 and TRBJ2-5, reads DGGITQSPKYLFRKEGQNVTLSCEQNLNHDAMYWYRQDPGQGLRLIYYSQIVNDFQKGDIAEGYSVSREKKESFPLTVTSAQKNPTAFYLCASSTSSTSLETQYFGPGTRLLVL.

The chain is built from TRBV7-3 and TRBJ2-1; 15 nucleotides line up with TRBD2. The V and J ends lost 4 bases and 7 bases, in that order; junction bases with no gene match: 2. CDR3 size: 15 residues. Germline V gene sequence: CDR1 SGHTA, CDR2 FQGTGA. The chain's CDR3 is CASSSGLAGGNEQFF. The DNA of the CDR3 is TGTGCCAGCAGCTCGGGACTAGCGGGGGGTAATGAGCAGTTCTTC.

This chain links TRBV6-4 with TRBJ1-2, with 12 bases matching TRBD1. The CDR3 loop spans 15 amino acids. Germline CDR1 and CDR2: MRHNA and SNTAGT. J lost 7 bases, V lost 5 bases, and 8 bases had no gene match. This CDR3 is CASSPRGQGAIGYTF. The CDR3 DNA reads as TGTGCCAGCAGTCCGCGGGGACAGGGGGCGATTGGCTACACCTTC.

This chain joins TRBV27 and TRBJ2-1; TRBD1 aligns across 8 bases. J gave up 8 bases and V 5 bases, and 8 bases lay outside the gene matches. Germline V lookup: CDR1 MNHEY, CDR2 SMNVEV (reference sequence). The CDR3 has 14 residues. In nucleotides, the CDR3 is TGTGCCAGCAGTAAACTGGACAGGGACGATGAGCAGTTCTTC. Its translation: CASSKLDRDDEQFF.

The chain joins TRBV6-1 to TRBJ1-2; D is perhaps TRBD1 (5 bases). This CDR3 is 12 amino acids long. The germline V gene has CDR1 MNHNS and CDR2 SASEGT. V was cut by 11 bases and J by 5 bases, with 15 bases left in between. The CDR3 DNA is TGTGCCGCCGACAGCTCCCGGTATGGCTACACCTTC. It yields the protein CAADSSRYGYTF.

The CDR3 protein is CTSSQDTTAQETQYF. DNA of the CDR3: TGCACCAGCAGCCAAGATACGACAGCCCAAGAGACCCAGTACTTC. This rearrangement joins TRBV1 to TRBJ2-5; the table gives TRBD1 as D, unverified against the DNA. TRBV1 is given as a pseudogene. This CDR3 has 15 residues.

V is TRBV7-2 and J is TRBJ2-7; 13 bases align to TRBD2. Germline V gene lookup returns CDR1 SGHTA and CDR2 FQGNSA. V trimming: 5 bases; J trimming: 10 bases; junction bases outside the gene matches: 2. The CDR3 sequence is 12 residues long. CDR3 sequence (DNA): TGTGCCAGCAGCGGACTAGCGGGAGCTCAGTACTTC. Protein product: CASSGLAGAQYF.

The chain is built from TRBV4-2 and TRBJ1-2; D possibly corresponds to TRBD1 (5 bases). Germline assignment: CDR1 LGHNA and CDR2 YNFKEQ. The CDR3 runs 17 residues. The germline V and J ends were trimmed by 0 bases and 4 bases, with 18 bases remaining between them. The CDR3: CASSQERNQGRVYGYTF. In nucleotides, the CDR3 is TGTGCCAGCAGCCAAGAAAGAAACCAGGGTAGGGTCTATGGCTACACCTTC.

This chain uses TRBV2 with TRBJ1-6; unclear D gene. The CDR3 sequence is 14 residues long. V was clipped by 7 bases and J by 7 bases, with 14 bases between them. Germline V lookup: CDR1 SNHLY, CDR2 FYNNEI. CDR3 sequence: CASNSDPVNSPLHF. In DNA form, the CDR3 reads TGTGCCAGCAACAGTGATCCGGTGAATTCACCCCTCCACTTT. The variable domain in full, with the rest retrieved from reference TRBV2 and TRBJ1-6, is EPEVTQTPSHQVTQMGQEVILRCVPISNHLYFYWYRQILGQKVEFLVSFYNNEISEKSEIFDDQFSVERPDGSNFTLKIRSTKLEDSAMYFCASNSDPVNSPLHFGNGTRLTVT.

The genes are TRBV30 and TRBJ1-3; TRBD1 might be the D (6 bases). Germline V gene sequence: CDR1 GTSNPN, CDR2 SVGIG (reference sequence). CDR3 length: 14 amino acids. Trimming left V 2 bases short and J 2 bases short, with 10 bases between. CDR3 region: CAWSMGHPGNTIYF. The CDR3 DNA is TGTGCCTGGAGTATGGGACACCCTGGAAACACCATATATTTT.

V is TRBV30 and J is TRBJ1-1; 11 nucleotides agree with TRBD1. The germline gives CDR1 GTSNPN, CDR2 SVGIG (reference sequence). The CDR3 totals 14 residues. With V trimmed by 3 bases and J by 7 bases, 7 bases remained unmatched. The CDR3: CAWRWDRGVGEAFF. In DNA form, the CDR3 reads TGTGCCTGGAGATGGGACAGGGGGGTCGGTGAAGCTTTCTTT.

The V call is TRBV27, the J call TRBJ2-7; no clear D gene. The CDR3 has 14 amino acids. Per germline, CDR1 MNHEY and CDR2 SMNVEV (reference sequence). The ends were cut back, 4 bases at V and 0 bases at J, with 10 bases in the middle. The CDR3 loop reads CASSWSLSSYEQYF. The CDR3 DNA follows: TGTGCCAGCAGTTGGAGCCTCAGCTCCTACGAGCAGTACTTC.

The genes are TRBV11-2 and TRBJ2-2; 8 bases match TRBD1. This CDR3 contains 18 residues. From germline, CDR1 is SGHAT and CDR2 FQNNGV. V shed 1 base and J 1 base; nucleotides not matched to a gene: 8. CDR3 nucleotides: TGTGCCAGCAGCTTAGTGTGGATCGACAGGGGGAACACCGGGGAGCTGTTTTTT. Encoded protein: CASSLVWIDRGNTGELFF.